This T cell receptor beta chain was profiled in a study of blood T cell repertoires in COVID-19. Residents of about 25 US areas, aged about 18 to 95 years, made up the participants. The data were produced by immunoSEQ multiplex PCR, yet TCRdb's version contains in-frame clones alone and is incomplete. Of under 200,000 clones in the sample, about 88% were seen once. This TCR came from a woman between 35 and 50 years old in a cohort exposed to, infected with or recovered from COVID-19 (not recorded which). Sequenced sample: PBMCs or T cells enriched from blood (not recorded which).

CDR3 nucleotide sequence: TGTGCCAGCAGTACAGGGCTCGAGCAGTACTTC. Encoded protein: CASSTGLEQYF. This chain connects TRBV27 to TRBJ2-7; D possibly corresponds to TRBD1 (6 bases). The germline V gene has CDR1 MNHEY and CDR2 SMNVEV (reference sequence). The CDR3 is 11 amino acids. V was pared by 5 bases and J by 6 bases, with 8 bases between.